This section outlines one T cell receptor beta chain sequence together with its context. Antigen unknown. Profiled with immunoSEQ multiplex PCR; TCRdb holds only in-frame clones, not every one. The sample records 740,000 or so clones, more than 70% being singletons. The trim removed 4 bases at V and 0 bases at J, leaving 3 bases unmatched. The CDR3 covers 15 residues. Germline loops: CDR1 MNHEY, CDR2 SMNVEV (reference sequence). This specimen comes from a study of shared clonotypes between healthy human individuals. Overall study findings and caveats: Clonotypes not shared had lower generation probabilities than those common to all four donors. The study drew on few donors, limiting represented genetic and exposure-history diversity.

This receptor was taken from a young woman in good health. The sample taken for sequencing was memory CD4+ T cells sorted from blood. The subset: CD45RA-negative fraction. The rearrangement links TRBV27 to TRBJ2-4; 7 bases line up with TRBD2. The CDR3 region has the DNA TGTGCCAGCAGTTCCCTAGCGGAAGCCAAAAACATTCAGTACTTC. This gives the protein CASSSLAEAKNIQYF.